This TCR beta chain was sequenced for a study of T cells after yellow fever vaccination. Looking at the study overall: Where fractions had low cell numbers, libraries were prepared from them with the SMART-Seq v4 Ultra Low Input RNA kit. Whole-study results and caveats: Most primary-vaccination clones reappeared after the booster (more than 95% CD4, about 87% CD8). The study noted that FACS-sorted repertoires could contain abundant clonotypes contaminating from the bulk population.

This clonotype showed up many times. As yet, its antigen is unknown. CDR1 and CDR2 from the germline V gene are SGHTA and FQGNSA. V gave up 3 bases and J gave up 10 bases, with 7 bases separating them. This CDR3 region has 11 residues. The TCR cDNA carried a universal primer site and UMIs from 5'RACE template switching. TCRdb used MiXCR to reprocess the 5' RACE reads, holding one entry per CDR3 protein. The sample lists around 340,000 distinct CDR3 sequences, approximately 13% occurring once. This receptor was identified in a man aged 18 to 35 who received the YFV17D yellow fever vaccine. The chain links TRBV7-2 to TRBJ2-1; D not resolved. The material sequenced was CD4+ T cells sorted from PBMCs, taken 15 days after the yellow fever booster vaccination. The CDR3 DNA reads as TGTGCCAGCAGCTTTCTGTACGAGCAGTTCTTC. As protein: CASSFLYEQFF.